A single sample gave rise to the 31 T cell receptor beta chains below, sequenced in a study of tumor-infiltrating lymphocytes in primary liver carcinoma. Bulk tissue was left unsorted, and RNA and DNA were co-extracted from 20-30 mg of it. Total RNA (around 0.45 ug) served as template for TCR beta cDNA synthesis primed by a constant-region primer. Each TCR beta library was derived from three nested multiplex PCR rounds that employed slightly modified ARM-PCR. Running about 11 cycles apiece, the first two PCR rounds relied on TRBV1-TRBV30 forward primers together with a C-beta reverse primer. TCRdb re-called the multiplex PCR reads with MiXCR, one entry per CDR3 protein. The table includes tens of thousands of distinct CDR3 sequences, more than 60% detected once. Sequencing input: tumor-adjacent normal liver tissue. The receptors derive from a man aged 35 to 55 with primary liver carcinoma and hepatitis B virus infection.

As for this clonotype: A junction end diverges from the germline sequence, so it may reflect a read error. The rearrangement joins TRBV4-3 to TRBJ2-4; D may be TRBD2 (5 bases). In germline, CDR1 is LGHNA, CDR2 YSLEER. This CDR3 comprises 16 residues. The CDR3, as DNA: TGCGCCAGGAGCCAAGATGGTAGCCTAGCCAAAAACATTCATTACTTC. Translated, it gives CARSQDGSLAKNIHYF.

Note on this clonotype: The CDR3 does not close with the conserved phenylalanine or tryptophan, likely indicating a read error. The chain employs TRBV6-1 and TRBJ2-1, with TRBD2 identical over 8 bases. This CDR3 comprises 14 residues. Germline CDR1 is MNHNS and CDR2 is SASEGT. CDR3 loop: CARWSGRAANVQFL. CDR3 DNA sequence: TGTGCCCGCTGGTCCGGGAGGGCCGCCAATGTGCAGTTCTTA.

This clonotype occurred a few times. The V gene is TRBV7-3, the J gene TRBJ2-5; maybe TRBD2 (6 bases). CDR3 length equals 14 residues. From germline, CDR1 is SGHTA and CDR2 FQGTGA. Trimming left V 5 bases short and J 4 bases short, with 14 bases between. CDR3: CASSPDYRGETQYF. CDR3 sequence (DNA): TGTGCCAGCAGCCCGGACTACCGGGGAGAGACCCAGTACTTC.

On this clonotype: The final CDR3 position lacks the conserved phenylalanine or tryptophan, pointing to a likely read error. V usage is TRBV11-2 and J usage is TRBJ2-1; TRBD2 might be the D (7 bases). This CDR3 comprises 16 residues. The germline V gene encodes CDR1 SGHAT and CDR2 FQNNGV. CDR3 region: CASGFGGGGRLNEQFH. In DNA form, the CDR3 reads TGTGCCAGCGGCTTTGGGGGAGGGGGGCGCCTCAATGAGCAGTTCCAC.

About this clonotype: A read error may produce the germline difference seen at one junction end. The chain recombines TRBV4-2 with TRBJ1-6; no clear D gene. Germline V lookup: CDR1 LGHNA, CDR2 YNFKEQ. There are 16 residues in the CDR3. For the CDR3, the DNA is TGTGCCAGCAGCCAAGAGGGGTCAGGAGGAGGTTCACCCCCCCAGTTT. Translating it yields CASSQEGSGGGSPPQF.

Sample share makes this clonotype medium-sized. The chain is built from TRBV6-1 and TRBJ2-1; weak D call: TRBD2 (6 bases). The germline gives CDR1 MNHNS, CDR2 SASEGT. The ends were cut back, 0 bases at V and 4 bases at J, with 13 bases in the middle. This CDR3 region has 16 residues. In DNA, the CDR3 is TGTGCCAGCAGTGAAGCTGGAGCGGAGGGTTACAATGAGCAGTTCTTC. Its translation is CASSEAGAEGYNEQFF.

Regarding this clonotype: The junction and the germline gene differ at one end; a read error may be behind it. The genes are TRBV11-2 and TRBJ1-6, with 7 bases identical to TRBD1. CDR3 size: 16 residues. CDR1 is SGHAT, CDR2 FQNNGV, per germline. The CDR3 loop reads CASSLWDSGYISPLHF. CDR3 sequence (DNA): TGTGCCAGCAGCTTATGGGACAGTGGCTATATTTCACCCCTCCACTTT.

The chain carries TRBV10-2 and TRBJ2-5, with D possibly being TRBD2 (6 bases). Germline V lookup: CDR1 WSHSY, CDR2 SAAADI. Trimming took off 8 bases at V and 7 bases at J, with 17 bases between the two ends. The length of the CDR3 is 13 residues. The DNA for the CDR3 is TGCGCCAGCTGTGTAAGGAGGGCAGGGACCCAGTACTTC. Translated: CASCVRRAGTQYF.

Details on this clonotype: One end of the junction does not line up with germline, which may come from a read error. The chain combines TRBV29-1 with TRBJ1-3, with 7 positions matching TRBD1. The germline gives CDR1 SQVTM, CDR2 ANQGSEA. CDR3 length: 14 amino acids. The CDR3 region is CSVEGGTVMNIIYF. CDR3 nucleotides: TGCAGCGTTGAGGGGGGGACAGTGATGAACATCATATATTTT. Full variable domain (remainder filled in from reference TRBV29-1 and TRBJ1-3): SAVISQKPSRDICQRGTSLTIQCQVDSQVTMMFWYRQQPGQSLTLIATANQGSEATYESGFVIDKFPISRPNLTFSTLTVSNMSPEDSSIYLCSVEGGTVMNIIYFGEGSWLTVV.

This clonotype showed up many times. The J gene is TRBJ1-1, the V gene TRBV30; D possibly corresponds to TRBD1 (5 bases). V lost 8 bases and J lost 4, with 17 bases in between. Germline V gene data show CDR1 as GTSNPN and CDR2 as SVGIG (reference sequence). This CDR3 region has 13 residues. The CDR3 region is CARTSGGSTEAFF. The CDR3 nucleotides read TGTGCCCGTACCTCGGGGGGAAGCACTGAAGCTTTCTTT.

Points on this clonotype: One end of the junction varies from germline; a read error may be responsible. The gene calls are TRBV11-1 and TRBJ2-5, with TRBD2 matching 11 bases. The CDR3 runs 15 residues. CDR1 is SGHAT, CDR2 FQDESV, per germline (reference sequence). This chain's CDR3 is CARTLTGLAVETQYF. The CDR3, as DNA: TGTGCCCGCACCCTCACGGGACTAGCGGTAGAGACTCAGTACTTC. Together with reference TRBV11-1 and TRBJ2-5, the CDR3 gives the full variable domain: EAEVAQSPRYKITEKSQAVAFWCDPISGHATLYWYRQILGQGPELLVQFQDESVVDDSQLPKDRFSAERLKGVDSTLKIQPAELGDSAMYLCARTLTGLAVETQYFGPGTRLLVL.

A few counts support this clonotype. The chain joins TRBV6-1 to TRBJ2-5, with D possibly being TRBD2 (7 bases). Germline V gene lookup returns CDR1 MNHNS and CDR2 SASEGT. V was pared by 6 bases and J by 2 bases, with 10 bases between. The CDR3 is 13 amino acids. The CDR3 sequence is CASREGGQETQYF. CDR3 in DNA: TGTGCCAGCAGGGAGGGGGGGCAAGAGACCCAGTACTTC.

Worth noting for this clonotype: The CDR3 does not close with the conserved phenylalanine or tryptophan, likely indicating a read error. The J gene is TRBJ2-2, the V gene TRBV7-9; a possible D gene is TRBD1 (5 bases). The CDR3 is 16 residues long. Germline values: CDR1 SEHNR, CDR2 FQNEAQ (reference sequence). CDR3: CAISLVLQGWTGELFL. CDR3 nucleotide sequence: TGTGCCATCAGCTTAGTTCTTCAGGGTTGGACCGGGGAGCTGTTTTTA.

This clonotype was detected once. At one end, the junction sequence differs from germline, possibly due to a read error. The CDR3 DNA reads as TGTGCCAGCAGTGCCACGGGAGTTTCGACCAATGAGCAGCTCTTC. Translation gives CASSATGVSTNEQLF. The chain joins TRBV12-3 or TRBV12-4 to TRBJ2-1; D possibly corresponds to TRBD2 (6 bases). The CDR3 runs to 15 residues.

As to this clonotype: At one of its ends the junction is not consistent with the germline gene, which may arise from a read error. The J gene is TRBJ2-4, the V gene TRBV11-2; D is ambiguous. This CDR3 has 15 amino acids. CDR1 is SGHAT, CDR2 FQNNGV, per germline. The CDR3 nucleotides read TGTGCTCGCACCACTTCGGCGGTAGCCAAAAACTTTCAGTACTTC. This codes for CARTTSAVAKNFQYF.

For this clonotype: An end of the junction differs from the germline gene, which may be a read error. V usage is TRBV10-2 and J usage is TRBJ2-1; D is uncertain. The CDR3 consists of 15 residues. Germline CDR1 and CDR2: WSHSY and SAAADI. DNA of the CDR3: TGCGCCAGCAATGAGACGGCTGCCTCCTGCAATGAGCAGTTCTTC. Translating gives CASNETAASCNEQFF.

In its sample, this clonotype was seen once. The junction departs from the called germline gene at one end, perhaps through a read error. The chain joins TRBV4-3 to TRBJ2-5, with a possible D match to TRBD2 (6 bases). The germline gives CDR1 LGHNA, CDR2 YSLEER. CDR3 length equals 15 residues. CDR3 DNA sequence: TGCGCCAGCAGTCAGGATGGGCCTGCGGGGCGGACCCAGTGCTTC. This encodes CASSQDGPAGRTQCF.

A few counts support this clonotype. Being one base from a much bigger clone, this may be a read error. This chain connects TRBV12-3 or TRBV12-4 to TRBJ2-3; tentative D call: TRBD2 (6 bases). The CDR3 totals 14 residues. CDR3 sequence (DNA): TGTGCCAGCACCCTGCGCGGGGCCACAGGTACGCAGTATTTT. Amino acid sequence: CASTLRGATGTQYF.

The chain has TRBV14 and TRBJ2-1; the D gene could be TRBD1 or TRBD2 (5 bases each). Germline V lookup: CDR1 SGHDN, CDR2 FVKESK. The CDR3 runs to 14 residues. Trimming cost V 10 bases and J 3 bases, with 16 bases left between them. As DNA, the CDR3 is TGTGCCACTGAGGGGAAGAGCTTCTACAATGAGCAGTTCTTC. It is translated as CATEGKSFYNEQFF.

The sample holds a few counts of this clonotype. A much larger clone lies one base from this, so it may be a read error. The chain links TRBV5-1 to TRBJ2-1; TRBD2 matches 11 bases. With 7 bases clipped from V and 8 bases from J, the junction kept 8 bases outside the gene matches. Per the germline V gene, CDR1 is SGHRS and CDR2 is YFSETQ. The CDR3 is 14 amino acids. The DNA of the CDR3 is TGCGCCAGCTTTCTTCTAGCGGGAGGTTATGAGCAGTTCTTC. This gives the protein CASFLLAGGYEQFF.

The table lists this clonotype with a count of one. The chain recombines TRBV12-3 or TRBV12-4 with TRBJ2-1; maybe TRBD1 (6 bases). Trimming removed 10 bases at V and 10 bases at J, with 17 bases between. CDR3 length: 12 amino acids. The chain's CDR3 is CANIRGDYEQFF. DNA of the CDR3: TGTGCCAACATCAGGGGAGACTACGAGCAGTTCTTC.

Turning to this clonotype: This CDR3 fails to terminate in the conserved phenylalanine or tryptophan, so it likely reflects a read error. This chain connects TRBV14 to TRBJ2-1; D not certain. The length of the CDR3 is 12 residues. Trimming removed 4 bases at V and 7 bases at J, with 8 bases between. Germline values: CDR1 SGHDN, CDR2 FVKESK. The CDR3 DNA follows: TGTGCCAGCAGCCCAAGGGTGAATGAGCAGTTCCTC. Protein sequence: CASSPRVNEQFL.

A word on this clonotype: One end of the junction does not line up with germline, which may come from a read error. The rearrangement joins TRBV28 to TRBJ1-5; D possibly corresponds to TRBD1 (5 bases). Per germline, CDR1 MDHEN and CDR2 SYDVKM. The CDR3 contains 14 residues. CDR3: CASRGGRAHQPLHF. CDR3 coding DNA: TGTGCCAGCAGGGGGGGACGGGCCCATCAGCCCCTGCATTTT.

Concerning this clonotype: Sequence at one end of the junction differs from germline and may be a read error. This sequence joins TRBV6-5 and TRBJ2-7; D unresolved. Germline CDR1 reads MNHEY; CDR2 reads SVGAGI. CDR3 length: 17 amino acids. The DNA of the CDR3 is TGTGCCAGCAGTCCCAATTCTTCGGCCAAGCGCACCTACGAGGAGTACTTC. Amino acids: CASSPNSSAKRTYEEYF.

This clonotype has more than one count but fewer than ten. This may come from a read error, since a much larger clone is one base off. V is TRBV24-1 and J is TRBJ2-7; 8 positions match TRBD2. Germline V gene data show CDR1 as KGHDR and CDR2 as SFDVKD. CDR3 size: 16 residues. After removal of 0 bases from V and 2 bases from J, the junction contained 5 bases not matched to a gene. CDR3 sequence reads: CATSDLLTSGAYEQYF. Here the CDR3 DNA reads TGTGCCACCAGTGATTTGCTTACTAGCGGTGCCTACGAGCAGTACTTC.

The chain recombines TRBV6-5 with TRBJ2-1, with a weak D call TRBD2 (6 bases). CDR3 size: 15 residues. Trimming stripped 6 bases from V and 6 bases from J, with 18 bases between. Germline-derived CDR1 and CDR2 are MNHEY and SVGAGI. The CDR3 region is CASSQTTGSSNEQFF. For the CDR3, the DNA is TGTGCCAGCAGCCAGACTACCGGGAGCTCCAATGAGCAGTTCTTC.

The sample holds many counts of this clonotype. V is TRBV19 and J is TRBJ2-1; 11 nucleotides agree with TRBD2. CDR1 and CDR2 from the germline V gene are LNHDA and SQIVND (reference sequence). Trimming took 1 base from V and 0 from J; bases not matched to a gene: 5. There are 18 residues in the CDR3. The CDR3 region is CASSIVGTSGLSYNEQFF. The CDR3 DNA is TGTGCCAGTAGTATAGTCGGGACTAGCGGACTCTCCTACAATGAGCAGTTCTTC.

By sample share, this clonotype is medium-sized. V gene TRBV5-4 combines with J gene TRBJ2-7; the match to TRBD1 covers 10 bases. The V segment lost 4 bases and the J segment 7 bases; nucleotides outside the gene matches: 8. The length of the CDR3 is 14 residues. Germline V lookup: CDR1 SGHNT, CDR2 YYREEE (reference sequence). DNA for the CDR3: TGTGCCAGCAGCCCCGAAAGGACAGGGGGAGAGCAGTACTTC. Encoded protein: CASSPERTGGEQYF.

The chain uses TRBV6-5 and TRBJ1-1; a weak D match, TRBD1 (5 bases). The CDR3 totals 15 residues. Germline values: CDR1 MNHEY, CDR2 SVGAGI. V lost 5 bases and J lost 3, with 16 bases in between. The DNA of the CDR3 is TGTGCCAGCAGTGACCAGCCGGGGCCATACACTGAAGCTTTCTTT. This codes for CASSDQPGPYTEAFF.

V is TRBV19 and J is TRBJ2-1, with TRBD2 identical over 8 bases. J gave up 4 bases and V 5 bases, and 7 bases lay outside the gene matches. Germline CDR1 and CDR2: LNHDA and SQIVND (reference sequence). The CDR3 contains 15 residues. CDR3 nucleotides: TGTGCCAGTAGTCCCTCGGGACTAGATTACAATGAGCAGTTCTTC. Its protein is CASSPSGLDYNEQFF.

A word on this clonotype: A junction boundary mismatches the germline segment, possibly from a read error. This chain joins TRBV11-2 and TRBJ2-5; D tentatively fits TRBD1 or TRBD2 (5 bases each). The CDR3 is 18 amino acids. CDR1 and CDR2 (germline): SGHAT, FQNNGV. The CDR3 bases are TGCGCCAGCTGTCCTAGCTCAATCCAGGGTACTGGGCGGGAGACCCAGTACTTC. Protein sequence: CASCPSSIQGTGRETQYF.